This TCR beta chain came from a study of shared clonotypes between healthy human individuals. The germline V gene encodes CDR1 SQVTM and CDR2 ANQGSEA. CDR3 length: 17 residues. The trim removed 1 base at V and 5 bases at J, leaving 11 bases unmatched. Deep-level running was used for the assay. Genomic DNA of every subset was divided equally among multiple immunoSEQ plates. Measured with immunoSEQ multiplex PCR; TCRdb has only the in-frame clones, and not every one. The data contain 300,000 to 400,000 clones, around 90% of them singletons. The specimen sequenced was memory CD8+ T cells sorted from blood. Specified subset: CD45RO+ cells pooled with CCR7-negative TemRA cells. V is TRBV29-1 and J is TRBJ1-2; 12 positions agree with TRBD1. This TCR was sampled from a man aged 18 to 30 in good health. The CDR3 reads CSVEAPRDRGLLYGYTF. The CDR3 coding sequence is TGCAGCGTTGAAGCTCCCCGGGACAGGGGGCTCCTTTATGGCTACACCTTC.